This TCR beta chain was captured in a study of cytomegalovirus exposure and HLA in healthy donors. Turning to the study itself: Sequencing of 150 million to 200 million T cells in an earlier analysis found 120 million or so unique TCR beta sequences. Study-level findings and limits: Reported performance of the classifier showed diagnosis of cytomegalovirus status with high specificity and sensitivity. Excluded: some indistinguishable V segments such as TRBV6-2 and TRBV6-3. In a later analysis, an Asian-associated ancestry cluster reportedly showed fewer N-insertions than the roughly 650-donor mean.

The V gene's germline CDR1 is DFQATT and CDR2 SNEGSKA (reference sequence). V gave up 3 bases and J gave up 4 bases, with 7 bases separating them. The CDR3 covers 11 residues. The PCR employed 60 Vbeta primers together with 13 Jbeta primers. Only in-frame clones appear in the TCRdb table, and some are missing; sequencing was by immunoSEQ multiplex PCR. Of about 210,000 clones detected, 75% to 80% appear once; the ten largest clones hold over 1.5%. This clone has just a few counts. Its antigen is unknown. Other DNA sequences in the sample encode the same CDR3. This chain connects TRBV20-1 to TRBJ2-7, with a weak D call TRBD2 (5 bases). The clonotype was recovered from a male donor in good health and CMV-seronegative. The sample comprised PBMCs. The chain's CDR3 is CSASRGYEQYF. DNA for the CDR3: TGCAGTGCTAGTCGCGGGTACGAGCAGTACTTC.